This record covers a single T cell receptor (beta chain). TCRdb's table, derived via immunoSEQ multiplex PCR, lists solely in-frame clones and lacks some. The sample has some 10,000 clones, roughly 72% seen once; the top ten hold around 50%. Stated treatment: randomized to nivolumab then ipilimumab (arm A) or the reverse (arm B). DNA-damaging chemotherapy had not been given to any patient beforehand. PBMC sorting kept live CD3+CD8+ cells without CD19 or CD56. These data belong to a study of sequential checkpoint blockade in melanoma. Study summary: Randomization was 1:1 between first-line nivolumab→ipilimumab and ipilimumab→nivolumab.

Per the germline V gene, CDR1 is MNHEY and CDR2 is SMNVEV (reference sequence). Between the trimmed V and J ends, which lost 7 bases and 2 bases, there was a span of 12 bases. CDR3 length: 13 residues. This TCR derives from a human donor with melanoma. This specimen was CD8+ T cells sorted from blood (inferred from file names), taken from a patient given nivolumab and ipilimumab in sequence. This chain connects TRBV27 to TRBJ2-7; D is perhaps TRBD2 (5 bases). In DNA form, the CDR3 reads TGTGCCAGCAAAACAGAGGGTGCCTACGAGCAGTACTTC. This sequence encodes CASKTEGAYEQYF.